What follows are 30 T cell receptor beta chains derived from one specimen sequenced in a study of cytomegalovirus exposure and HLA in healthy donors. With 60 Vbeta and 13 Jbeta primers, the PCR was carried out. This table comes from immunoSEQ multiplex PCR, and its TCRdb copy is limited to in-frame clones, with some not included. This table holds about 100,000 clones, under 85% found once. Sequences were obtained from PBMCs. The receptors were sampled from a male donor in good health and CMV-seronegative.

This chain links TRBV7-2 with TRBJ2-5; 11 nucleotides match TRBD2. Germline V gene data show CDR1 as SGHTA and CDR2 as FQGNSA. Trimming cost V 8 bases and J 4 bases; bases outside gene matches: 9. The CDR3 runs 15 residues. Written as DNA, the CDR3 is TGTGCCAGCCGAACTAGCGGGAGCCTTAGAGAGACCCAGTACTTC. This sequence encodes CASRTSGSLRETQYF.

The genes are TRBV28 and TRBJ1-5; 9 nucleotides align to TRBD1. V lost 3 bases and J lost 5; bases outside the gene matches: 20. The CDR3 is 20 residues long. Per the germline V gene, CDR1 is MDHEN and CDR2 is SYDVKM. The CDR3 loop is CASSFEVVGWSGQGYQPQHF. The DNA of the CDR3 is TGTGCCAGCAGTTTTGAAGTTGTGGGGTGGTCGGGACAGGGCTATCAGCCCCAGCATTTT. The full variable domain, in which reference TRBV28 and TRBJ1-5 provide the parts outside the CDR3, is DVKVTQSSRYLVKRTGEKVFLECVQDMDHENMFWYRQDPGLGLRLIYFSYDVKMKEKGDIPEGYSVSREKKERFSLILESASTNQTSMYLCASSFEVVGWSGQGYQPQHFGDGTRLSIL.

The CDR3 sequence is CASSSGTSGNGYYEQYF. Written as DNA, the CDR3 is TGTGCCAGCAGCTCCGGGACTAGCGGGAATGGGTACTACGAGCAGTACTTC. This chain joins TRBV27 and TRBJ2-7; 13 bases are a match to TRBD2. This CDR3 is built from 17 residues. Germline V gene data show CDR1 as MNHEY and CDR2 as SMNVEV (reference sequence). The V gene end was trimmed by 6 bases and the J gene end by 3 bases; junction bases not matched to a gene: 11.

The J gene is TRBJ2-1, the V gene TRBV5-1; weak D call: TRBD1 (6 bases). This CDR3 is 14 amino acids long. Germline CDR1 reads SGHRS; CDR2 reads YFSETQ. V was pared by 1 base and J by 7 bases, with 12 bases between. This CDR3 reads CASSLMDQGNEQFF. CDR3 DNA sequence: TGCGCCAGCAGCTTGATGGATCAGGGGAATGAGCAGTTCTTC.

V is TRBV5-1 and J is TRBJ1-1; D gene ambiguous. The germline CDR1 and CDR2 sequences are SGHRS and YFSETQ. V lost 2 bases to trimming and J lost 2 bases, with 10 bases between them. This CDR3 has 14 residues. Here the CDR3 DNA reads TGCGCCAGCAGCTTTTCCTCGGGAAACACTGAAGCTTTCTTT. Protein: CASSFSSGNTEAFF.

The chain uses TRBV10-1 and TRBJ2-1; 12 positions match TRBD2. Per the germline V gene, CDR1 is WNHNN and CDR2 is SYGVQD (reference sequence). Trimming removed 7 bases from V and 10 bases from J; junction bases left unmatched: 11. CDR3 length equals 15 residues. CDR3 sequence reads: CASTQTGGLAGEQFF. The CDR3 DNA sequence: TGCGCCAGCACCCAGACAGGAGGACTAGCGGGAGAGCAGTTCTTC.

This rearrangement joins TRBV6-5 to TRBJ1-1; D is perhaps TRBD1 (6 bases). Germline CDR1 is MNHEY and CDR2 is SVGAGI. The CDR3 has 14 residues. V was cut by 7 bases and J by 6 bases, with 18 bases left in between. The CDR3 nucleotides are TGTGCCAGCAACAGAATCCAGGGGAGCGCTGAAGCTTTCTTT. Protein product: CASNRIQGSAEAFF.

The genes are TRBV10-3 and TRBJ1-2; TRBD1 aligns across 9 bases. This CDR3 spans 14 amino acids. V lost 2 bases and J lost 7; bases outside the gene matches: 5. Per germline, CDR1 ENHRY and CDR2 SYGVKD. The CDR3 DNA is TGTGCCATCAGTGAGATAGGACAGGGGTTTGGCTACACCTTC. Translation gives CAISEIGQGFGYTF.

The chain links TRBV28 to TRBJ2-3; perhaps TRBD2 as D (6 bases). With 5 bases removed from V and 3 bases from J, the gap between germline ends came to 18 bases. Germline-derived CDR1 and CDR2 are MDHEN and SYDVKM. This CDR3 is 16 amino acids long. CDR3 sequence: CASSPWGEAGTDTQYF. In nucleotides, the CDR3 is TGTGCCAGCAGTCCCTGGGGGGAGGCGGGAACAGATACGCAGTATTTT.

The rearrangement uses TRBV6-4 and TRBJ2-2; the match to TRBD2 covers 11 bases. Germline CDR1 is MRHNA and CDR2 is SNTAGT. V lost 2 bases and J lost 6; bases outside the gene matches: 8. CDR3 size: 17 residues. CDR3 nucleotides: TGTGCCAGCAGTGACACGCTAGCGGGAGGTTACGCCGGGGAGCTGTTTTTT. It codes for CASSDTLAGGYAGELFF.

This clone was detected a few times. The chain is built from TRBV28 and TRBJ1-2; TRBD1 is a possible D gene (6 bases). This CDR3 comprises 12 residues. V lost 7 bases and J 4 bases, leaving 10 bases between the germline ends. Germline CDR1 is MDHEN and CDR2 is SYDVKM. The CDR3 here is CASTGQFYGYTF. Here the CDR3 DNA reads TGTGCCAGCACAGGACAGTTCTATGGCTACACCTTC.

Only a few counts were recorded for this clone. The chain uses TRBV27 and TRBJ2-3; TRBD1 matches 9 bases. V trimming: 4 bases; J trimming: 2 bases; junction bases outside the gene matches: 1. CDR3 size: 14 residues. Germline lookup yields CDR1 MNHEY and CDR2 SMNVEV (reference sequence). The CDR3 DNA follows: TGTGCCAGCAGTTGGACAGGGGTCACAGATACGCAGTATTTT. Amino acid sequence: CASSWTGVTDTQYF.

The chain couples TRBV27 to TRBJ2-7; TRBD2 aligns across 14 bases. V lost 6 bases to trimming and J lost 5 bases; unmatched junction nucleotides: 6. The CDR3 sequence is 15 residues long. Germline CDR1 MNHEY, CDR2 SMNVEV (reference sequence). DNA of the CDR3: TGTGCCAGCAGGGGGACTAGCGGGAGAGTCGACGAGCAGTACTTC. It is translated as CASRGTSGRVDEQYF.

The V gene is TRBV5-1, the J gene TRBJ2-7; 12 nucleotides agree with TRBD2. The CDR3 length is 14 residues. V lost 4 bases and J lost 3; bases outside the gene matches: 2. Germline lookup yields CDR1 SGHRS and CDR2 YFSETQ. The DNA of the CDR3 is TGCGCCAGCAGCCTAGCGGGAGGGGACTACGAGCAGTACTTC. Residues: CASSLAGGDYEQYF.

Details on this clone: Germline and junction disagree at one end, which may indicate a read error. The chain joins TRBV15 to TRBJ1-1; D possibly corresponds to TRBD1 (5 bases). Germline lookup yields CDR1 LNHNV and CDR2 YYDKDF (reference sequence). The CDR3 is 13 amino acids. The CDR3 DNA is TGCTCTGCGGGGGGGAGGAGTTCGACTGAAGCTTTCTTT. Translation: CSAGGRSSTEAFF.

This clone appeared once. V gene TRBV5-1 combines with J gene TRBJ2-2; TRBD2 aligns across 11 bases. Per the germline V gene, CDR1 is SGHRS and CDR2 is YFSETQ. The CDR3 consists of 16 residues. Trimming cost V 4 bases and J 4 bases; bases outside gene matches: 6. CDR3 coding DNA: TGCGCCAGCAGCGCCACTAGCGGGAGTTTCACCGGGGAGCTGTTTTTT. This codes for CASSATSGSFTGELFF.

CDR3 sequence (DNA): TGTGCCAGCAGCTCCTCCCGGGGGGCCGCCTACGAGCAGTACTTC. This sequence encodes CASSSSRGAAYEQYF. The V gene is TRBV7-7, the J gene TRBJ2-7; a weak D match, TRBD2 (7 bases). The V gene lost 4 bases and the J gene lost 2 bases, with 15 bases spanning the gap. Germline CDR1 reads SSHAT; CDR2 reads FNYEAQ (reference sequence). This CDR3 has 15 residues.

This chain uses TRBV5-4 with TRBJ1-2; the D gene is possibly TRBD1 (6 bases). Per the germline V gene, CDR1 is SGHNT and CDR2 is YYREEE (reference sequence). The V gene lost 5 bases and the J gene lost 7 bases, with 15 bases spanning the gap. CDR3 length: 13 residues. The CDR3 coding sequence is TGTGCCAGCAGACCGGACAGACCGGGTGGCTACACCTTC. It encodes CASRPDRPGGYTF.

The chain carries TRBV9 and TRBJ2-3, with D possibly TRBD1 on 5 matching bases. V shed 3 bases and J shed 3 bases, with 14 bases lying between them. Germline CDR1 and CDR2: SGDLS and YYNGEE. This CDR3 has 15 residues. The CDR3 here is CASSETALRTDTQYF. CDR3 coding DNA: TGTGCCAGCAGCGAGACAGCCTTGAGGACAGATACGCAGTATTTT.

This chain joins TRBV18 and TRBJ2-7; 9 positions match TRBD2. CDR1 and CDR2 (germline): KGHSH, LQKENI. Germline trimming cut 0 bases from V and 4 bases from J; bases unmatched to any gene: 10. This CDR3 has 17 residues. CDR3 nucleotides: TGTGCCAGCTCACCACCGAGTAGCGGGAGCATAGCGTACGAGCAGTACTTC. Translating gives CASSPPSSGSIAYEQYF.

The gene calls are TRBV7-6 and TRBJ2-7; TRBD2 matches 13 bases. The CDR3 loop spans 16 amino acids. V lost 5 bases and J lost 5; bases outside the gene matches: 9. Germline V gene sequence: CDR1 SGHVS, CDR2 FNYEAQ. Here the CDR3 reads CASSPETSGRTDEQYF. The CDR3 coding sequence is TGTGCCAGCAGCCCTGAGACTAGCGGGAGGACGGACGAGCAGTACTTC.

The V and J genes are TRBV5-6 and TRBJ1-1, with D unresolved. Deletions cut 0 bases from V and 4 bases from J, with 10 bases between. The length of the CDR3 is 14 residues. In germline, CDR1 is SGHDT, CDR2 YYEEEE. DNA for the CDR3: TGTGCCAGCAGCTTGGCGGGAAAGGGCACTGAAGCTTTCTTT. Translating it yields CASSLAGKGTEAFF.

V usage is TRBV4-1 and J usage is TRBJ1-1; D is ambiguous. The CDR3 totals 16 residues. With 0 bases removed from V and 2 bases from J, the gap between germline ends came to 13 bases. The V gene's germline CDR1 is MGHRA and CDR2 YSYEKL. The CDR3 loop reads CASSQEAGSLNTEAFF. CDR3 bases: TGCGCCAGCAGCCAAGAAGCGGGCTCGTTAAACACTGAAGCTTTCTTT.

CDR3 sequence reads: CATAGQGGYEQYF. CDR3 in DNA: TGTGCCACCGCAGGACAGGGGGGTTACGAGCAGTACTTC. This chain uses TRBV19 with TRBJ2-7; 10 nucleotides agree with TRBD1. Germline V CDR1 and CDR2: LNHDA, SQIVND (reference sequence). The V segment lost 10 bases and the J segment 4 bases; nucleotides outside the gene matches: 7. This CDR3 spans 13 amino acids.

This clone showed up just a few times. The rearrangement joins TRBV6-1 to TRBJ1-1; D remains ambiguous. Germline V gene lookup returns CDR1 MNHNS and CDR2 SASEGT. This CDR3 is built from 13 residues. Deletions cut 6 bases from V and 4 bases from J, with 12 bases between. In DNA, the CDR3 is TGTGCCAGCAGCCCGTCCTATATCACTGAAGCTTTCTTT. Encoded protein: CASSPSYITEAFF.

The V gene is TRBV6-6, the J gene TRBJ1-2; possible D gene TRBD1, 6 bases. The V end was cut by 10 bases, the J end by 4 bases, with 16 bases between. Germline V lookup: CDR1 MNHNY, CDR2 SVGAGI (reference sequence). CDR3 length: 13 amino acids. The CDR3: CAISPRDTYGYTF. DNA of the CDR3: TGTGCCATCTCCCCCCGGGACACCTATGGCTACACCTTC.

V gene TRBV5-1 combines with J gene TRBJ2-1; the D gene is possibly TRBD1 (7 bases). Trimming pared 4 bases from V and 12 bases from J, leaving 23 bases between. The germline CDR1 and CDR2 sequences are SGHRS and YFSETQ. This CDR3 is 15 amino acids long. For the CDR3, the DNA is TGCGCCAGCAGCAACCTCGGGACAGCTAGCGATGGGCAGTTCTTC. This codes for CASSNLGTASDGQFF.

The V and J genes are TRBV19 and TRBJ2-7, with 8 nucleotides matching TRBD2. The CDR3 is 15 residues long. The junction had 11 bases not matched to a gene; V was cut back by 6 bases and J by 4 bases. CDR1 and CDR2 from the germline V gene are LNHDA and SQIVND (reference sequence). In DNA form, the CDR3 reads TGTGCCAGTAGCAGAGGAGGACTAGCAGCTTACGAGCAGTACTTC. Translated: CASSRGGLAAYEQYF.

This clone has a handful of counts. The rearrangement uses TRBV6-6 and TRBJ1-5; tentatively, D is TRBD1 (5 bases). The CDR3 has 15 residues. CDR1 is MNHNY, CDR2 SVGAGI, per germline (reference sequence). The V end was cut by 2 bases, the J end by 1 base, with 9 bases between. CDR3 sequence reads: CASSYGGYSNQPQHF. Written as DNA, the CDR3 is TGTGCCAGCAGTTACGGGGGGTACAGCAATCAGCCCCAGCATTTT.

The sample holds a few counts of this clone. The CDR3 DNA is TGTGCCAGCAGTTTAGGGGACACCTTAGGGTATGGCTACACCTTC. Protein: CASSLGDTLGYGYTF. This chain joins TRBV28 and TRBJ1-2; D may be TRBD1 (6 bases). The CDR3 has 15 residues. Germline loops: CDR1 MDHEN, CDR2 SYDVKM. Trimming shortened V by 2 bases and J by 5 bases, and 15 bases separated the two germline ends.